This T cell receptor (beta chain) emerged from a study of vaccination effects on CD4 cells after COVID-19. Germline loops: CDR1 MNHEY, CDR2 SVGAGI. Trimming removed 7 bases at V and 3 bases at J, with 13 bases between. The CDR3 has 15 residues. Turning to this clone: Its antigen remains unidentified.

Sequencing was preceded by expansion of antigen-specific CD4+ T cells with viral peptide pools in the ViraFEST assay. CD4+ T cells were isolated after around ten days of culture. The study found no prior SARS-CoV-2 infection in the vaccine recipients, who tested negative for nucleocapsid antibodies. Method: immunoSEQ multiplex PCR; TCRdb's copy keeps in-frame clones and lacks some. The data hold 35,000 to 50,000 clones, with around 80% observed a single time. The sequencing here drew on CD4+ T cells from PBMCs cultured with SARS-CoV-2 spike peptides, taken before COVID-19 vaccination. The clonotype comes from a human donor who received a COVID-19 vaccine. The V gene is TRBV6-5, the J gene TRBJ1-6, with D maybe TRBD1 (5 bases). CDR3 loop: CASTPGGNYNSPLHF. As DNA, the CDR3 is TGTGCCAGCACCCCGGGGGGGAACTATAATTCACCCCTCCACTTT.